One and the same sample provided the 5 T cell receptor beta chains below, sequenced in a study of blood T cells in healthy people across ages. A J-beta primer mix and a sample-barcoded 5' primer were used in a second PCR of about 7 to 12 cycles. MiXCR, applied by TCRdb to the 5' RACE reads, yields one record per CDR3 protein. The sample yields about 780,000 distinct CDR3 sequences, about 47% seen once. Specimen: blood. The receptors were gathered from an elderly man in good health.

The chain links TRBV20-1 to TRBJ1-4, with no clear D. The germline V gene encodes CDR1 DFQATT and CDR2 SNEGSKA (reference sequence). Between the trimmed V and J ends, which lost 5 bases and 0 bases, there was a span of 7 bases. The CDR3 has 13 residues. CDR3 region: CSASPTTNEKLFF. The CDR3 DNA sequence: TGCAGTGCTTCTCCAACAACTAATGAAAAACTGTTTTTT.

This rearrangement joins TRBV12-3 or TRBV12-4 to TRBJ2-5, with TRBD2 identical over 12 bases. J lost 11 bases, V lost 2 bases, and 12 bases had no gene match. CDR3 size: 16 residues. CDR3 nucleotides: TGTGCCAGCAGTTTAAAGGTGACTAGCGGGAGAGATGAGCAGTACTTC. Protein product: CASSLKVTSGRDEQYF.

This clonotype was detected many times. CDR3 nucleotides: TGTGCCATCAAAACGGGACGAGCGGGAGAGGGCGAGCAGTACTTC. Encoded protein: CAIKTGRAGEGEQYF. The V gene is TRBV10-3, the J gene TRBJ2-7, with 8 bases lining up with TRBD2. Per germline, CDR1 ENHRY and CDR2 SYGVKD. The CDR3 is made up of 15 amino acids. V lost 7 bases, J lost 6 bases, and 14 bases stayed unmatched.

The CDR3 DNA is TGTGCCATCAGGTCCCGGACAGGGGACAATGAGCAGTTCTTC. Its translation is CAIRSRTGDNEQFF. This rearrangement joins TRBV10-3 to TRBJ2-1; the match to TRBD1 covers 9 bases. J was trimmed by 5 bases and V by 6 bases; bases with no gene match: 5. The CDR3 contains 14 residues. CDR1 and CDR2 from the germline V gene are ENHRY and SYGVKD.

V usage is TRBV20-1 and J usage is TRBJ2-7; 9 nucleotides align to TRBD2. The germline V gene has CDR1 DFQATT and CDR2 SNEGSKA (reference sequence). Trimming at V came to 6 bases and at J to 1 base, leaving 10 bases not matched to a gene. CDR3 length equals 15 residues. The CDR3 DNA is TGCAGTGCATCGCCCCCGGCGGGAGGGTCCTACGAGCAGTACTTC. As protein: CSASPPAGGSYEQYF.